The present T cell receptor (beta chain) was sequenced within a study of cytomegalovirus exposure and HLA in healthy donors. Healthy bone marrow donors formed the donor group. V was pared by 0 bases and J by 6 bases, with 6 bases of the junction left unmatched. The CDR3 runs to 15 residues. Germline CDR1 reads SGDLS; CDR2 reads YYNGEE. PCR primers comprised 60 Vbeta and 13 Jbeta primers. The data were produced by immunoSEQ multiplex PCR, yet TCRdb's version contains in-frame clones alone and is incomplete. The profile shows more than 150,000 clones, around 80% of them singletons. This clone has a handful of counts.

The specimen was PBMCs. This chain joins TRBV9 and TRBJ2-1; TRBD2 matches at 7 bases. The TCR originated in a male donor in good health and CMV-seronegative. The CDR3 DNA follows: TGTGCCAGCAGCGTAGGTGGCGGGGGTCGCAATGAGCAGTTCTTC. It specifies CASSVGGGGRNEQFF.